This T cell receptor (beta chain) came from a study of control samples from healthy donors and cancer patients. The data were produced by immunoSEQ multiplex PCR, yet TCRdb's version contains in-frame clones alone and is incomplete. Counted here are 130,000 or so clones, more than 80% occurring once; the ten biggest clones make up 5.5% to 9%. The ends were cut back, 1 base at V and 0 bases at J, with 7 bases in the middle. The CDR3 is 15 residues long. CDR1 is SGHDT and CDR2 is YYEEEE in the germline V gene. The sequence derives from a man between 18 and 35 years old in good health. This chain uses TRBV5-6 with TRBJ2-2, with a possible D match to TRBD1 (5 bases). Sample: blood. The CDR3 region is CASSLQDTNTGELFF. The CDR3, as DNA: TGTGCCAGCAGCTTGCAGGACACGAACACCGGGGAGCTGTTTTTT.